Following are 15 T cell receptor beta chains from one sample sequenced in a study of vaccination effects on CD4 cells after COVID-19. Only in-frame clones appear in the TCRdb table, and some are missing; sequencing was by immunoSEQ multiplex PCR. The sample lists tens of thousands of clones, more than 60% occurring once. Ahead of sequencing, the ViraFEST assay grew antigen-specific CD4+ T cells using viral peptide pools. After roughly 9 days in culture, the CD4+ T cells were isolated. The vaccine recipients had no prior SARS-CoV-2 infection, with negative nucleocapsid antibodies. No cognate antigen is known for these TCRs. Here the sequenced sample was CD4+ T cells from PBMCs cultured with SARS-CoV-2 spike peptides, taken before COVID-19 vaccination. These receptors originate from a human donor who received a COVID-19 vaccine.

The V gene is TRBV19, the J gene TRBJ1-1; D possibly corresponds to TRBD1 (6 bases). Trimming shortened V by 7 bases and J by 2 bases, and 14 bases separated the two germline ends. CDR1 is LNHDA and CDR2 is SQIVND in the germline V gene (reference sequence). There are 14 residues in the CDR3. The CDR3 DNA sequence: TGTGCCAGTACCGCTCGGACAGACAACACTGAAGCTTTCTTT. Its translation: CASTARTDNTEAFF.

This clone was picked up one time. This chain uses TRBV15 with TRBJ1-1; unclear D gene. The CDR3 covers 14 residues. The V end lost 1 base, the J end lost 4 bases, and 10 bases lay between the germline ends. Germline V gene sequence: CDR1 LNHNV, CDR2 YYDKDF (reference sequence). The CDR3 DNA sequence: TGTGCCACCAGCAGAGGGTCCAAAGCCACTGAAGCTTTCTTT. Residues: CATSRGSKATEAFF.

This clone was recorded a few times. The chain recombines TRBV7-9 with TRBJ1-5; a possible D gene is TRBD1 (6 bases). This CDR3 is built from 14 residues. Germline-derived CDR1 and CDR2 are SEHNR and FQNEAQ (reference sequence). V dropped 4 bases and J dropped 6 bases, with 13 bases sitting between them. The CDR3: CASSSQGKSQPQHF. The CDR3 DNA follows: TGTGCCAGCAGCTCACAGGGAAAAAGTCAGCCCCAGCATTTT.

The chain has TRBV2 and TRBJ2-3, with a weak D call TRBD2 (6 bases). Germline V gene sequence: CDR1 SNHLY, CDR2 FYNNEI. CDR3 size: 13 residues. Trimming took off 8 bases at V and 1 base at J, with 10 bases between the two ends. The CDR3 reads CASLGTRTDTQYF. DNA for the CDR3: TGTGCCAGCCTGGGGACTCGCACAGATACGCAGTATTTT.

The chain is built from TRBV5-1 and TRBJ1-2; 10 nucleotides match TRBD1. Germline CDR1 reads SGHRS; CDR2 reads YFSETQ. Trimming took 4 bases from V and 4 from J; bases not matched to a gene: 4. This CDR3 comprises 14 residues. CDR3 amino acids: CASSADRGSYGYTF. The DNA of the CDR3 is TGCGCCAGCAGCGCGGACAGGGGGAGCTATGGCTACACCTTC.

This clone was detected once. The chain combines TRBV9 with TRBJ2-3; D gene uncertain. Germline-derived CDR1 and CDR2 are SGDLS and YYNGEE. The CDR3 extends over 12 amino acids. The V gene lost 3 bases and the J gene lost 4 bases, with 6 bases spanning the gap. The CDR3 sequence: CASSARADTQYF. The CDR3 DNA is TGTGCCAGCAGCGCCCGAGCAGATACGCAGTATTTT.

This clone was recorded at least ten times. The V call is TRBV4-1, the J call TRBJ2-1; D is possibly TRBD2 (6 bases). This CDR3 is built from 16 residues. The germline gives CDR1 MGHRA, CDR2 YSYEKL. Trimming left V 2 bases short and J 5 bases short, with 16 bases between. CDR3 residues: CASSQSPTRRDNEQFF. CDR3 DNA: TGCGCCAGCAGCCAATCCCCCACGCGGAGGGACAATGAGCAGTTCTTC.

This clone was detected only a few times. This chain uses TRBV9 with TRBJ2-2; D unresolved. Germline V gene data show CDR1 as SGDLS and CDR2 as YYNGEE. The CDR3 covers 16 residues. V dropped 0 bases and J dropped 1 base, with 10 bases sitting between them. The CDR3 sequence: CASSVEASRNTGELFF. In DNA, the CDR3 is TGTGCCAGCAGCGTAGAGGCTTCGCGGAACACCGGGGAGCTGTTTTTT.

The rearrangement uses TRBV18 and TRBJ1-2, with D possibly being TRBD1 (6 bases). CDR1 and CDR2 (germline): KGHSH, LQKENI. The CDR3 is 17 residues long. V lost 2 bases and J lost 3, with 19 bases in between. The chain's CDR3 is CASSPGGGAPVDYGYTF. Written as DNA, the CDR3 is TGTGCCAGCTCACCAGGCGGGGGGGCCCCTGTGGACTATGGCTACACCTTC. Full variable domain (rest looked up from reference TRBV18 and TRBJ1-2): NAGVMQNPRHLVRRRGQEARLRCSPMKGHSHVYWYRQLPEEGLKFMVYLQKENIIDESGMPKERFSAEFPKEGPSILRIQQVVRGDSAAYFCASSPGGGAPVDYGYTFGSGTRLTVV.

This clone was seen more than once but under ten times. This chain joins TRBV30 and TRBJ1-6; TRBD1 aligns across 7 bases. Germline V CDR1 and CDR2: GTSNPN, SVGIG (reference sequence). The CDR3 totals 14 residues. Losses at the gene ends were 1 base for V and 7 bases for J; bases not matched to a gene: 4. The CDR3 sequence is CAWSEQGWNSPLHF. The CDR3 DNA follows: TGTGCCTGGAGTGAACAGGGGTGGAATTCACCCCTCCACTTT.

This clone has more than one count but fewer than ten. The chain employs TRBV7-2 and TRBJ2-1, with D perhaps being TRBD1 or TRBD2 (5 bases each). The germline gives CDR1 SGHTA, CDR2 FQGNSA. V was trimmed by 6 bases and J by 4 bases, leaving 19 bases between them. The CDR3 is 16 residues long. The CDR3 is CASRKRGGQLYNEQFF. The CDR3 DNA reads TGTGCCAGCAGGAAGAGAGGAGGACAATTATACAATGAGCAGTTCTTC.

This clone was detected many times. The rearrangement joins TRBV4-1 to TRBJ1-2, with 9 bases matching TRBD1. The length of the CDR3 is 21 residues. CDR1 and CDR2 from the germline V gene are MGHRA and YSYEKL. V trimming: 1 base; J trimming: 0 bases; junction bases outside the gene matches: 18. This CDR3 is CASSQVETGGWGGRANYGYTF. The CDR3 nucleotides read TGCGCCAGCAGCCAAGTGGAGACAGGGGGATGGGGTGGCCGAGCTAACTATGGCTACACCTTC.

The chain couples TRBV4-3 to TRBJ2-2, with TRBD1 as a possible D gene (5 bases). Germline loops: CDR1 LGHNA, CDR2 YSLEER. The CDR3 covers 16 residues. V lost 0 bases and J lost 1, with 9 bases in between. The CDR3 bases are TGCGCCAGCAGCCAAGATCCAGGGATGAACACCGGGGAGCTGTTTTTT. Its protein is CASSQDPGMNTGELFF.

The rearrangement uses TRBV5-8 and TRBJ2-1, with D perhaps assigned TRBD1 or TRBD2 (5 bases each). The V end was cut by 5 bases, the J end by 0 bases, with 12 bases between. The CDR3 is made up of 15 amino acids. CDR1 and CDR2 (germline): SGHTS, YDEGEE. The CDR3 DNA follows: TGTGCCAGCAGGTTACCGGGACCCTCCTACAATGAGCAGTTCTTC. It yields the protein CASRLPGPSYNEQFF.

In its sample, this clone was seen a few times. The genes are TRBV18 and TRBJ1-5; TRBD1 aligns across 9 bases. CDR1 is KGHSH and CDR2 is LQKENI in the germline V gene. The J segment lost 1 base and the V segment lost 2 bases, leaving 3 bases of the junction unmatched. CDR3 length: 16 amino acids. CDR3 residues: CASSPGTGISNQPQHF. DNA of the CDR3: TGTGCCAGCTCACCAGGGACAGGGATCAGCAATCAGCCCCAGCATTTT.